This T cell receptor beta chain was recorded in a study of blood T cell repertoires in COVID-19. For the study at large: Sources were T cells, B-cell-depleted T cells, or PBMCs; the material itself was cDNA or gDNA.

The CDR3 length is 13 residues. With V trimmed by 6 bases and J by 6 bases, 10 bases remained unmatched. CDR1 is SQVTM and CDR2 is ANQGSEA in the germline V gene. Recruited during active infection, patients (from Seattle) were subsequently followed longitudinally. Only in-frame clones appear in the TCRdb table, and some are missing; sequencing was by immunoSEQ multiplex PCR. The repertoire holds some 240,000 clones, approximately 80% seen once, with 6.5% to 9.5% in the top ten. Sequencing input: peripheral blood. The receptor was isolated from a woman of 80 years or more with COVID-19, enrolled during active disease. V usage is TRBV29-1 and J usage is TRBJ2-7, with 8 positions matching TRBD1. CDR3 loop: CSVAIRTGSEQYF. The CDR3 bases are TGCAGCGTCGCGATACGGACAGGGAGCGAGCAGTACTTC.